Below, 30 T cell receptor beta chains from the same sample are listed, as sequenced in a study of T cell responses to AZD1222 COVID-19 vaccine. Repertoires were generated with immunoSEQ multiplex PCR, while TCRdb's copy carries only in-frame clones and drops some. The data contain tens of thousands of clones, 80% of them singletons. The source was peripheral blood, collected 28 days after the second AZD1222 dose. The receptors were gathered from an adult who received the AZD1222 COVID-19 vaccine.

The chain couples TRBV7-2 to TRBJ1-2; TRBD1 is a possible D gene (5 bases). Trimming removed 1 base from V and 4 bases from J, with 16 bases in between. The germline V gene encodes CDR1 SGHTA and CDR2 FQGNSA. The length of the CDR3 is 16 residues. This CDR3 reads CASSLGGTATVYGYTF. The CDR3 nucleotides are TGTGCCAGCAGCTTAGGGGGCACCGCCACAGTCTATGGCTACACCTTC.

The chain combines TRBV7-8 with TRBJ1-5, with D maybe TRBD1 (5 bases). The germline gives CDR1 SGHVS, CDR2 FQNEAQ. The ends were cut back, 5 bases at V and 5 bases at J, with 19 bases in the middle. The CDR3 runs 16 residues. DNA for the CDR3: TGTGCCAGCAGCCGCCCCCGGGGCCAGGGCTATCAGCCCCAGCATTTT. It translates to CASSRPRGQGYQPQHF.

The chain employs TRBV27 and TRBJ2-5; TRBD1 or TRBD2 may be the D gene (6 bases each). Trimming left V 4 bases short and J 5 bases short, with 14 bases between. In germline, CDR1 is MNHEY, CDR2 SMNVEV (reference sequence). The CDR3 runs 14 residues. CDR3: CASSSTTGGETQYF. CDR3 DNA: TGTGCCAGCAGTTCGACCACCGGGGGCGAGACCCAGTACTTC.

J is TRBJ2-5 and V is TRBV29-1, with 8 bases lining up with TRBD1. This CDR3 is 14 amino acids long. The ends lost 5 bases at V and 5 bases at J; junction bases unmatched: 10. CDR1 is SQVTM, CDR2 ANQGSEA, per germline. The CDR3: CSVLRQGAGETQYF. CDR3 nucleotide sequence: TGCAGCGTTCTTAGGCAGGGGGCCGGGGAGACCCAGTACTTC.

In DNA form, the CDR3 reads TGCAGCGTTGTTTACGACAGGGGTAAAGGCACAGATACGCAGTATTTT. It translates to CSVVYDRGKGTDTQYF. The chain combines TRBV29-1 with TRBJ2-3; 8 bases map to TRBD1. V lost 4 bases and J lost 1; bases outside the gene matches: 10. In germline, CDR1 is SQVTM, CDR2 ANQGSEA. The CDR3 is 16 residues long.

This clone has a count of ten or more. The genes are TRBV21-1 and TRBJ2-3. TRBV21-1 has pseudogene status. CDR3 length: 13 amino acids. Here the CDR3 DNA reads TGTGCCAGCAGCAAAGCCCTTGGGGTTACGCAGTATTTT. Its translation is CASSKALGVTQYF.

The V call is TRBV18, the J call TRBJ2-7; D possibly corresponds to TRBD2 (6 bases). Deletions cut 2 bases from V and 6 bases from J, with 11 bases between. CDR3 size: 13 residues. Germline loops: CDR1 KGHSH, CDR2 LQKENI. CDR3 nucleotide sequence: TGTGCCAGCTCACCAGGTGGGGGGTTCGAGCAGTACTTC. Protein: CASSPGGGFEQYF.

This clone was detected a few times. The V gene is TRBV19, the J gene TRBJ2-7; 10 bases fit TRBD2. The CDR3 contains 15 residues. The V and J ends lost 5 bases and 1 base, in that order; junction bases with no gene match: 5. The V gene's germline CDR1 is LNHDA and CDR2 SQIVND (reference sequence). The CDR3 DNA reads TGTGCCAGTAGTCTTGGACTAGCGGTATCCTACGAGCAGTACTTC. Its translation is CASSLGLAVSYEQYF.

This clone has more than one count but fewer than ten. The chain has TRBV4-2 and TRBJ2-5; 8 bases are shared with TRBD2. The CDR3 runs 17 residues. V dropped 1 base and J dropped 5; count of bases not matched to a gene: 12. CDR1 and CDR2 from the germline V gene are LGHNA and YNFKEQ. Here the CDR3 reads CASSQGRWSGGVETQYF. For the CDR3, the DNA is TGTGCCAGCAGCCAAGGCCGATGGAGCGGGGGCGTTGAGACCCAGTACTTC.

J is TRBJ2-3 and V is TRBV5-1; the D gene is possibly TRBD1 (5 bases). Germline V gene sequence: CDR1 SGHRS, CDR2 YFSETQ. The ends were cut back, 7 bases at V and 2 bases at J, with 11 bases in the middle. The CDR3 totals 13 residues. The CDR3 DNA follows: TGCGCCAGCGGACAACGACACACAGATACGCAGTATTTT. Protein product: CASGQRHTDTQYF. The variable domain in full, completed from reference TRBV5-1 and TRBJ2-3, reads KAGVTQTPRYLIKTRGQQVTLSCSPISGHRSVSWYQQTPGQGLQFLFEYFSETQRNKGNFPGRFSGRQFSNSRSEMNVSTLELGDSALYLCASGQRHTDTQYFGPGTRLTVL.

The chain uses TRBV5-1 and TRBJ1-2; D is possibly TRBD1 (5 bases). V was cut by 5 bases and J by 0 bases, with 8 bases left in between. Germline V gene lookup returns CDR1 SGHRS and CDR2 YFSETQ. The CDR3 length is 13 residues. DNA for the CDR3: TGCGCCAGCAGAGACAGATCTAACTATGGCTACACCTTC. Its protein product is CASRDRSNYGYTF.

V gene TRBV3-1 (or the pseudogene TRBV3-2) combines with J gene TRBJ2-5; 8 nucleotides line up with TRBD1. CDR1 is LGHDT and CDR2 is YNNKEL in the germline V gene (reference sequence). V lost 4 bases to trimming and J lost 5 bases; unmatched junction nucleotides: 9. The CDR3 is made up of 15 amino acids. The CDR3 bases are TGTGCCAGCAGCCCTCTGACAGGGGAGAGGGAGACCCAGTACTTC. Amino acids: CASSPLTGERETQYF.

This chain joins TRBV5-4 and TRBJ1-2; D is unresolved. This CDR3 is 15 amino acids long. The V end lost 0 bases, the J end lost 0 bases, and 9 bases lay between the germline ends. Germline CDR1 is SGHNT and CDR2 is YYREEE (reference sequence). This CDR3 is CASSLVGYANYGYTF. In DNA, the CDR3 is TGTGCCAGCAGCTTGGTGGGGTACGCTAACTATGGCTACACCTTC.

The CDR3 reads CASSFPGTGAFEQYF. CDR3 nucleotide sequence: TGTGCCAGCAGCTTCCCGGGGACAGGGGCCTTTGAGCAGTACTTC. This chain joins TRBV5-4 and TRBJ2-7; 10 bases are shared with TRBD1. The V gene's germline CDR1 is SGHNT and CDR2 YYREEE (reference sequence). This CDR3 contains 15 residues. The J segment lost 7 bases and the V segment lost 2 bases, leaving 9 bases of the junction unmatched.

Ten or more counts support this clone. The gene calls are TRBV14 and TRBJ2-7, with a possible D match to TRBD1 (6 bases). The CDR3 runs to 15 residues. V gave up 0 bases and J gave up 2 bases, with 11 bases separating them. Germline-derived CDR1 and CDR2 are SGHDN and FVKESK. The chain's CDR3 is CASSQEMTGTYEQYF. CDR3 nucleotides: TGTGCCAGCAGCCAAGAAATGACAGGAACCTACGAGCAGTACTTC.

The chain couples TRBV7-3 to TRBJ1-2; D gene uncertain. Trimming shortened V by 2 bases and J by 0 bases, and 10 bases separated the two germline ends. This CDR3 has 15 amino acids. Germline CDR1 SGHTA, CDR2 FQGTGA. The CDR3 here is CASSLSRGTNYGYTF. The CDR3 DNA is TGTGCCAGCAGCTTATCGCGGGGAACTAACTATGGCTACACCTTC.

This clone was observed a few times. The rearrangement uses TRBV18 and TRBJ1-4; the D is unclear. The germline V gene has CDR1 KGHSH and CDR2 LQKENI. V was shortened by 2 bases and J by 5 bases, with 9 bases between the two germline ends. This CDR3 contains 14 residues. The CDR3 coding sequence is TGTGCCAGCTCACCAGGGGTTGCAAATGAAAAACTGTTTTTT. It is translated as CASSPGVANEKLFF.

V usage is TRBV5-4 and J usage is TRBJ2-3; 10 bases line up with TRBD2. J was trimmed by 4 bases and V by 2 bases; bases with no gene match: 16. Germline V gene data show CDR1 as SGHNT and CDR2 as YYREEE (reference sequence). The CDR3 runs to 19 residues. DNA of the CDR3: TGTGCCAGCAGCTTACCCTTAGCGGGGGGCACCACTTGGGCAGATACGCAGTATTTT. Amino acids: CASSLPLAGGTTWADTQYF.

A note on this clone: Other DNA sequences in the sample encode the same CDR3. The chain links TRBV6-5 to TRBJ1-1, with D unresolved. This CDR3 is built from 12 residues. V shed 9 bases and J shed 0 bases, with 8 bases lying between them. Germline assignment: CDR1 MNHEY and CDR2 SVGAGI. For the CDR3, the DNA is TGTGCCAGTCGTCGGCTGAACACTGAAGCTTTCTTT. The encoded protein is CASRRLNTEAFF.

CDR3 in DNA: TGTGCCAGTAGTATGGGAGGGGCGGTGAACACTGAAGCTTTCTTT. Its translation is CASSMGGAVNTEAFF. The rearrangement uses TRBV19 and TRBJ1-1, with D maybe TRBD1 (5 bases). The CDR3 has 15 amino acids. The V and J ends lost 3 bases and 0 bases respectively, with 11 bases between them. Germline assignment: CDR1 LNHDA and CDR2 SQIVND (reference sequence).

This chain links TRBV3-1 (or the pseudogene TRBV3-2) with TRBJ2-7; weak D call: TRBD2 (6 bases). CDR3 length: 14 amino acids. Germline values: CDR1 LGHDT, CDR2 YNNKEL (reference sequence). V was shortened by 2 bases and J by 5 bases, with 13 bases between the two germline ends. In DNA, the CDR3 is TGTGCCAGCAGCCAATGGCGGGGAGGCGACGAGCAGTACTTC. Protein product: CASSQWRGGDEQYF.

The gene calls are TRBV4-2 and TRBJ2-7, with 7 bases matching TRBD2. The V segment lost 0 bases and the J segment 3 bases; nucleotides outside the gene matches: 5. The CDR3 has 15 residues. The germline V gene has CDR1 LGHNA and CDR2 YNFKEQ. Here the CDR3 reads CASSQDTGLVYEQYF. Here the CDR3 DNA reads TGTGCCAGCAGCCAAGATACCGGACTAGTCTACGAGCAGTACTTC.

V usage is TRBV27 and J usage is TRBJ2-7; D might be TRBD1 or TRBD2, each matching 5 bases. CDR1 is MNHEY, CDR2 SMNVEV, per germline (reference sequence). The CDR3 loop spans 18 amino acids. V gave up 6 bases and J gave up 3 bases, with 27 bases separating them. The CDR3 sequence is CASRGVRTYFPLSYEQYF. CDR3 coding DNA: TGTGCCAGCAGGGGAGTTAGGACATATTTTCCCCTTAGCTACGAGCAGTACTTC.

The chain recombines TRBV5-8 with TRBJ1-5; a possible D gene is TRBD1 (5 bases). The V gene's germline CDR1 is SGHTS and CDR2 YDEGEE. The CDR3 spans 14 residues. V shed 3 bases and J shed 2 bases, with 9 bases lying between them. The CDR3 sequence is CASSSGQGNQPQHF. For the CDR3, the DNA is TGTGCCAGCAGCTCGGGGCAGGGCAATCAGCCCCAGCATTTT. The entire variable domain, with the rest obtained from reference TRBV5-8 and TRBJ1-5, is as follows: EAGVTQSPTHLIKTRGQQATLRCSPISGHTSVYWYQQALGLGLQFLLWYDEGEERNRGNFPPRFSGRQFPNYSSELNVNALELEDSALYLCASSSGQGNQPQHFGDGTRLSIL.

The J gene is TRBJ1-1, the V gene TRBV7-2; the D is unclear. Germline V CDR1 and CDR2: SGHTA, FQGNSA. V shed 3 bases and J shed 4 bases, with 6 bases lying between them. The CDR3 consists of 12 residues. The CDR3 loop reads CASSFMGTEAFF. The CDR3, as DNA: TGTGCCAGCAGCTTTATGGGCACTGAAGCTTTCTTT. Variable domain in full (rest from reference TRBV7-2 and TRBJ1-1): GAGVSQSPSNKVTEKGKDVELRCDPISGHTALYWYRQSLGQGLEFLIYFQGNSAPDKSGLPSDRFSAERTGGSVSTLTIQRTQQEDSAVYLCASSFMGTEAFFGQGTRLTVV.

The sample holds a few counts of this clone. The CDR3 DNA is TGTGCCAGCAGCTTAGCGCAAGCGATAGCAGTGGATGAGCAGTTCTTC. The encoded protein is CASSLAQAIAVDEQFF. The chain combines TRBV7-9 with TRBJ2-1; the D is unclear. Trimming removed 0 bases from V and 8 bases from J, with 17 bases in between. Germline CDR1 reads SEHNR; CDR2 reads FQNEAQ (reference sequence). The CDR3 sequence is 16 residues long. Combining the CDR3 with reference TRBV7-9 and TRBJ2-1 gives the whole variable domain DTGVSQNPRHKITKRGQNVTFRCDPISEHNRLYWYRQTLGQGPEFLTYFQNEAQLEKSRLLSDRFSAERPKGSFSTLEIQRTEQGDSAMYLCASSLAQAIAVDEQFFGPGTRLTVL.

This clone was counted a single time. V is TRBV29-1 and J is TRBJ1-4, with D possibly being TRBD1 (6 bases). The CDR3 consists of 13 residues. Trimming removed 7 bases from V and 6 bases from J, with 15 bases in between. CDR1 and CDR2 from the germline V gene are SQVTM and ANQGSEA. CDR3 DNA: TGCAGCGCTGGGGGGACACCCGATGAAAAACTGTTTTTT. Translated, it gives CSAGGTPDEKLFF.

The chain joins TRBV19 to TRBJ2-2, with D maybe TRBD2 (5 bases). The CDR3 is made up of 14 amino acids. Germline values: CDR1 LNHDA, CDR2 SQIVND (reference sequence). With 6 bases removed from V and 7 bases from J, the gap between germline ends came to 15 bases. CDR3 sequence (DNA): TGTGCCAGTAGCCCGATTACGGCGGGCGGGGAGCTGTTTTTT. It is translated as CASSPITAGGELFF.

The CDR3 region is CASSPDWTALGQDGYTF. The DNA for the CDR3 is TGTGCCAGCAGCCCCGACTGGACTGCCCTAGGCCAGGATGGCTACACCTTC. The rearrangement links TRBV5-4 to TRBJ1-2; D call uncertain. The CDR3 covers 17 residues. Trimming removed 4 bases at V and 6 bases at J, with 25 bases between. Germline-derived CDR1 and CDR2 are SGHNT and YYREEE (reference sequence). Combining the CDR3 with reference TRBV5-4 and TRBJ1-2 gives the whole variable domain ETGVTQSPTHLIKTRGQQVTLRCSSQSGHNTVSWYQQALGQGPQFIFQYYREEENGRGNFPPRFSGLQFPNYSSELNVNALELDDSALYLCASSPDWTALGQDGYTFGSGTRLTVV.

This rearrangement joins TRBV23-1 to TRBJ1-1; D gene uncertain. TRBV23-1 is marked as an open reading frame, function uncertain. Trimming removed 2 bases from V and 2 bases from J, with 21 bases in between. This CDR3 comprises 18 residues. CDR3 region: CASSQDPCQDRPNTEAFF. The CDR3 DNA reads TGCGCCAGCAGTCAAGATCCCTGCCAGGACCGCCCAAACACTGAAGCTTTCTTT.